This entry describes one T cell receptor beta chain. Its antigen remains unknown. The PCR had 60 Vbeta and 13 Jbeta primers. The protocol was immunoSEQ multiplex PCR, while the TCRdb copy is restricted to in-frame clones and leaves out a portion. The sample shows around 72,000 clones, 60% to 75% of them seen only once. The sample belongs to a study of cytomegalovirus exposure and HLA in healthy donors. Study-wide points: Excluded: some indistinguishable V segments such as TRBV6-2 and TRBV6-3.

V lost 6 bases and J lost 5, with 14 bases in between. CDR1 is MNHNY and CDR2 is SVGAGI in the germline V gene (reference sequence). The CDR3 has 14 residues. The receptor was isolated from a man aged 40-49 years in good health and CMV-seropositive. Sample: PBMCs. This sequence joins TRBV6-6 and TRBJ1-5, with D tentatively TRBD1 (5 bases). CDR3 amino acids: CASSQRGPDQPQHF. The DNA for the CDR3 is TGTGCCAGCAGCCAAAGGGGTCCGGATCAGCCCCAGCATTTT.